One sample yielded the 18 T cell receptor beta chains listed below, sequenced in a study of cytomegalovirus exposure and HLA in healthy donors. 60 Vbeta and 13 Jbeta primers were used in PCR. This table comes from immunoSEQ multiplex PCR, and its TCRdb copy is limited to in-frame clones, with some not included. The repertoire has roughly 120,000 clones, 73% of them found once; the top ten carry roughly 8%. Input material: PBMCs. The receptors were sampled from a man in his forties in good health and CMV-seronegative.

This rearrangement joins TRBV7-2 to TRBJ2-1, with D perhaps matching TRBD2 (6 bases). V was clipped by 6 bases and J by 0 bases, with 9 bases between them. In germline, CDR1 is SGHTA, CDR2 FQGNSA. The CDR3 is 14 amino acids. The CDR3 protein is CASRGGVSYNEQFF. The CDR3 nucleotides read TGTGCCAGCAGGGGCGGGGTCTCCTACAATGAGCAGTTCTTC.

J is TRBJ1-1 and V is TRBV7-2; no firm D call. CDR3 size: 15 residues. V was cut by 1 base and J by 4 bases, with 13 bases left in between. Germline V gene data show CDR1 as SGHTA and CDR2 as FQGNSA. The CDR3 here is CASSLESFGGTEAFF. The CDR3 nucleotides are TGTGCCAGCAGCTTAGAATCCTTCGGTGGCACTGAAGCTTTCTTT. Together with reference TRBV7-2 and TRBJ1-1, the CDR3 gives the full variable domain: GAGVSQSPSNKVTEKGKDVELRCDPISGHTALYWYRQSLGQGLEFLIYFQGNSAPDKSGLPSDRFSAERTGGSVSTLTIQRTQQEDSAVYLCASSLESFGGTEAFFGQGTRLTVV.

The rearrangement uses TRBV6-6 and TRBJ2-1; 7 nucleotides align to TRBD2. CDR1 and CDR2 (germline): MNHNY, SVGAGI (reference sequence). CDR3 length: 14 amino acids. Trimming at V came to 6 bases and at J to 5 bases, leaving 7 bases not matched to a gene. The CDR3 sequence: CASSPWGGNNEQFF. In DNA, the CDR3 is TGTGCCAGCAGCCCTTGGGGGGGGAACAATGAGCAGTTCTTC.

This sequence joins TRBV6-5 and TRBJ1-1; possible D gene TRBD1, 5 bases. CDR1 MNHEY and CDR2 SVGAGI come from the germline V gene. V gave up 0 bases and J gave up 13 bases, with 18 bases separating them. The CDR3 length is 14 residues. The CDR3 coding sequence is TGTGCCAGCAGTTACTCGGGTCACAGGACGAAGGATTTCTTT. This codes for CASSYSGHRTKDFF.

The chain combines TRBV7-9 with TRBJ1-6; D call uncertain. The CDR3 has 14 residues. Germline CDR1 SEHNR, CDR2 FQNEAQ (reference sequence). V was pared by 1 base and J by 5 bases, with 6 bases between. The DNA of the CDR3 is TGTGCCAGCAGCTTAGGGCAGAATAATTCACCCCTCCACTTT. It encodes CASSLGQNNSPLHF.

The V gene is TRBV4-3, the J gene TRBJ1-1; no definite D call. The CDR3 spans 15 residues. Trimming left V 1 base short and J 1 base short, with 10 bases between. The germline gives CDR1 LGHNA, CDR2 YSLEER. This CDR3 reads CASSQVTGSNTEAFF. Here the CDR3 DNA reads TGCGCCAGCAGCCAAGTTACCGGGTCGAACACTGAAGCTTTCTTT.

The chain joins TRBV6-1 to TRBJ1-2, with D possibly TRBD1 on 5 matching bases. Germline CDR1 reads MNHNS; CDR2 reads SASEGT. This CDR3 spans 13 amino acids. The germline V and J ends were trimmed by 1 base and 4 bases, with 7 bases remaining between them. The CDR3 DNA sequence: TGTGCCAGCAGTGAAGACAGGAGCTATGGCTACACCTTC. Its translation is CASSEDRSYGYTF.

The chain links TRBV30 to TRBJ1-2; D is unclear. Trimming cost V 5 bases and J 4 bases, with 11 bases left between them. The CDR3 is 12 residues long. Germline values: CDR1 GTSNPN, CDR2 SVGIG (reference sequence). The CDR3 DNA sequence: TGTGCCTGGGGACTACCCAGCTATGGCTACACCTTC. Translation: CAWGLPSYGYTF.

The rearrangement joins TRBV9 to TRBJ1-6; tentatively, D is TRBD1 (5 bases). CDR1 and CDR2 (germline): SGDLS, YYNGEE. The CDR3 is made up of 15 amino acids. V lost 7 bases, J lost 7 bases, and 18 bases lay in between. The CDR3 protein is CASGGTRGRNSPLHF. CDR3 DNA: TGTGCCAGCGGGGGGACTAGGGGACGGAATTCACCCCTCCACTTT.

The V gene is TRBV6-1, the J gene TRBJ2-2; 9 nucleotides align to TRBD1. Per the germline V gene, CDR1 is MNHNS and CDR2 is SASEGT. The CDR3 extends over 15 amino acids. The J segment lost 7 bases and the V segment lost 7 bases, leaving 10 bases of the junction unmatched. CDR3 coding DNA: TGTGCCAGCAAGGGGGACAGGGTCGGTGGCGGGGAGCTGTTTTTT. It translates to CASKGDRVGGGELFF.

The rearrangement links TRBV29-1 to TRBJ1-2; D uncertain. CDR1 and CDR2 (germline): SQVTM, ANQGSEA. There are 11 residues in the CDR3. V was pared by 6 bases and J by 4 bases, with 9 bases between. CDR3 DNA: TGCAGCGTCCTCCTCAGCTATGGCTACACCTTC. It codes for CSVLLSYGYTF.

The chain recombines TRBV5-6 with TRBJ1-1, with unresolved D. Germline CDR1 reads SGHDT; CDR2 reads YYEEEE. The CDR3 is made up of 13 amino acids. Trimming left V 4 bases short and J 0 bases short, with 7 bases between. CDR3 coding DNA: TGTGCCAGCAGCGGGCCTATGAACACTGAAGCTTTCTTT. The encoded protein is CASSGPMNTEAFF.

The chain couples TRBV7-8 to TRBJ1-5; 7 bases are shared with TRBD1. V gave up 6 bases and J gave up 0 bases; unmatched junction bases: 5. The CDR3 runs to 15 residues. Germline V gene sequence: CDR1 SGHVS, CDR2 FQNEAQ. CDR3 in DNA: TGTGCCAGCAGTGTAGGGGGCGGTAGCAATCAGCCCCAGCATTTT. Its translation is CASSVGGGSNQPQHF.

Written as DNA, the CDR3 is TGTGCCAGCTCACACGGACAGATCTACGAGCAGTACTTC. It specifies CASSHGQIYEQYF. The genes are TRBV18 and TRBJ2-7, with a tentative D call TRBD1 (6 bases). Germline V gives CDR1 KGHSH, CDR2 LQKENI. The V end was cut by 4 bases, the J end by 3 bases, with 10 bases between. The CDR3 runs 13 residues.

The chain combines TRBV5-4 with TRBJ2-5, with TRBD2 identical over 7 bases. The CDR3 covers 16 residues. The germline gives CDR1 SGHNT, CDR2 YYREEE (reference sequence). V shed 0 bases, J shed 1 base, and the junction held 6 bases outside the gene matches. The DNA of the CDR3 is TGTGCCAGCAGCTTGGGCGGGGCTAGCGGCCAAGAGACCCAGTACTTC. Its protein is CASSLGGASGQETQYF.

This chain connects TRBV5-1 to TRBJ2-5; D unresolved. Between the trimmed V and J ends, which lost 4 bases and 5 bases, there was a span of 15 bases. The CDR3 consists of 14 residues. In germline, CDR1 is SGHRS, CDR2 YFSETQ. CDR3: CASSRDRVEETQYF. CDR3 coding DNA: TGCGCCAGCAGCAGAGACCGGGTTGAGGAGACCCAGTACTTC.

CDR3 nucleotide sequence: TGTGCCAGCAAGGAGGTTGACAGGGGGACGAACAATGAGCAGTTCTTC. It codes for CASKEVDRGTNNEQFF. V and J are TRBV11-2 and TRBJ2-1; 9 bases align to TRBD1. CDR1 and CDR2 (germline): SGHAT, FQNNGV. V lost 7 bases to trimming and J lost 5 bases; unmatched junction nucleotides: 12. The CDR3 totals 16 residues. The full variable domain, its missing parts supplied by reference TRBV11-2 and TRBJ2-1, is EAGVAQSPRYKIIEKRQSVAFWCNPISGHATLYWYQQILGQGPKLLIQFQNNGVVDDSQLPKDRFSAERLKGVDSTLKIQPAKLEDSAVYLCASKEVDRGTNNEQFFGPGTRLTVL.

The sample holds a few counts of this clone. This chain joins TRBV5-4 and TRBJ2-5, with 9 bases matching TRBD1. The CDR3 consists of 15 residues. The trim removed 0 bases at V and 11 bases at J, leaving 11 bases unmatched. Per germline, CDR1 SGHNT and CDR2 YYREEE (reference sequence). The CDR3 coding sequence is TGTGCCAGCAGCTTGGCCACGGGACAGGGTCACCGTCAGTACTTC. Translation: CASSLATGQGHRQYF.